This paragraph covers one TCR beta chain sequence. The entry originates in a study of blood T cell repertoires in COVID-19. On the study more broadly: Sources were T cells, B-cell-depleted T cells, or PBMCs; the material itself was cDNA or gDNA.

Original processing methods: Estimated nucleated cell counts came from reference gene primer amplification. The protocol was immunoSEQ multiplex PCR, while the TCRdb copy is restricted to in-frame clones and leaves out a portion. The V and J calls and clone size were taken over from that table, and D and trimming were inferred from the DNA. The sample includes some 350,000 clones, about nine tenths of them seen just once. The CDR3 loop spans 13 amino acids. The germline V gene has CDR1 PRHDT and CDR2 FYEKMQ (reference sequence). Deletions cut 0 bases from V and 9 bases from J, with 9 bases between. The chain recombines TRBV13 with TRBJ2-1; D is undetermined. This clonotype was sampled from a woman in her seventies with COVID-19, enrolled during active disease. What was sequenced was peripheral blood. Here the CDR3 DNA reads TGTGCCAGCAGCTTAGGGGGCCCCGGTGAGCAGTTCTTC. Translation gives CASSLGGPGEQFF.